The rows below give T cell receptor beta chains drawn from one sample of a study of blood T cell repertoires in COVID-19. TCRdb keeps only in-frame clones here, not all; method: immunoSEQ multiplex PCR. This table holds 200,000 or so clones, about 90% found once. The sequencing input was peripheral blood. These TCRs come from a woman aged 65 to 85 with acute or convalescent COVID-19. Each CDR3 is given with its conserved first and last residue. The D gene is left open where the match is weak. Some rows have no size entry. The others give once, few or many, or a class for an expanded clone.

v_gene	d_gene	j_gene	abundance	CDR3aa	CDR3nt
TRBV4-3	TRBD1	TRBJ2-1	-	CASSQRTGDNEQFF	TGCGCCAGCAGCCAAAGGACAGGGGATAATGAGCAGTTCTTC
TRBV14	TRBD1	TRBJ2-7	few	CASSQLGQGTYEQYF	TGTGCCAGCAGCCAGTTAGGACAGGGCACCTACGAGCAGTACTTC
TRBV6-5	TRBD2	TRBJ2-1	-	CASTSGSGIGNEQFF	TGTGCCAGCACCTCGGGTAGCGGGATTGGGAATGAGCAGTTCTTC
TRBV12-3/TRBV12-4	-	TRBJ1-5	-	CASTVIGGQPQHF	TGTGCCAGCACCGTAATCGGGGGTCAGCCCCAGCATTTT
TRBV7-8	-	TRBJ1-6	-	CASSRTTGIGALHF	TGTGCCAGCAGCCGGACCACGGGGATTGGAGCCCTCCACTTT
TRBV18	-	TRBJ1-4	-	CASSPPGQGATNEKLFF	TGTGCCAGCTCACCACCGGGACAAGGAGCAACTAATGAAAAACTGTTTTTT
TRBV7-2	-	TRBJ2-7	-	CASSSSSQEPSYEQYF	TGTGCCAGCAGCTCAAGCTCACAGGAGCCTTCCTACGAGCAGTACTTC
TRBV11-3	-	TRBJ1-2	once	CASSFRQTGLNYGYTF	TGTGCCAGCAGCTTCCGACAGACAGGACTTAACTATGGCTACACCTTC
TRBV6-1	TRBD2	TRBJ2-3	-	CASSGSGRSGSGTDTQYF	TGTGCCAGCAGTGGCTCTGGCCGTAGCGGGAGCGGCACAGATACGCAGTATTTT
TRBV6-6	TRBD1	TRBJ1-2	-	CASINPDRGHGSYTF	TGTGCCAGCATAAACCCCGACAGGGGGCACGGGAGCTACACCTTC
TRBV5-1	-	TRBJ2-7	-	CASSFTVLGTNEQYF	TGCGCCAGCAGCTTTACAGTCCTCGGAACCAACGAGCAGTACTTC
TRBV5-1	TRBD1	TRBJ2-5	-	CASRPGQGSETQYF	TGCGCCAGCAGACCGGGACAGGGGTCGGAGACCCAGTACTTC
TRBV6-5	-	TRBJ2-5	-	CASSYRRDKQETQYF	TGTGCCAGCAGTTATCGCAGGGATAAACAAGAGACCCAGTACTTC
TRBV6-5	TRBD1	TRBJ1-2	-	CASSYSDGTENYGYTF	TGTGCCAGCAGTTACTCGGATGGGACAGAAAACTATGGCTACACCTTC
TRBV18	TRBD1	TRBJ1-1	-	CASSIGQGNTEAFF	TGTGCCAGCTCAATAGGACAGGGGAACACTGAAGCTTTCTTT
TRBV5-6	TRBD1	TRBJ2-7	-	CASSRQGPSYEQYF	TGTGCCAGCAGCCGACAGGGGCCTTCCTACGAGCAGTACTTC
TRBV6-1	-	TRBJ1-4	-	CASSGHGGRGGEKLFF	TGTGCCAGCAGTGGCCACGGGGGGCGCGGAGGGGAAAAACTGTTTTTT
TRBV19	TRBD1	TRBJ2-5	-	CASSITGTDFGTQYF	TGTGCCAGTAGTATAACCGGGACAGATTTCGGGACCCAGTACTTC
TRBV24-1	TRBD1	TRBJ2-3	-	CATSETGQLSDTQYF	TGTGCCACCAGTGAAACGGGACAGCTAAGCGATACGCAGTATTTT
TRBV19	-	TRBJ1-5	-	CASSSGLGNQPQHF	TGTGCCAGTAGTAGCGGTTTGGGCAATCAGCCCCAGCATTTT
TRBV5-5	-	TRBJ1-1	-	CASSLDPGNTEAFF	TGTGCCAGCAGCTTGGATCCGGGGAACACTGAAGCTTTCTTT
TRBV5-1	TRBD2	TRBJ2-7	few	CASKLAGGNEQYF	TGCGCCAGTAAACTAGCGGGGGGAAACGAGCAGTACTTC
TRBV19	-	TRBJ1-6	once	CASKRESNSPLHF	TGTGCCAGTAAGAGGGAGAGTAATTCACCCCTCCACTTT
TRBV6-5	TRBD1	TRBJ1-2	-	CASSRTGGDYGYTF	TGTGCCAGCAGTCGGACAGGGGGGGACTATGGCTACACCTTC
TRBV15	-	TRBJ2-7	-	CATSRDRVGYEQYF	TGTGCCACCAGCAGAGATCGAGTTGGCTACGAGCAGTACTTC
TRBV4-2	-	TRBJ1-1	-	CASSRAGLEAFF	TGTGCCAGCAGCCGAGCAGGCCTTGAAGCTTTCTTT
TRBV9	-	TRBJ1-2	-	CASSAHVAEASYTF	TGTGCCAGCAGCGCCCATGTGGCAGAGGCGAGCTACACCTTC
TRBV5-6	TRBD1	TRBJ1-1	-	CASSERDRINTEAFF	TGTGCCAGCAGCGAAAGGGACAGGATCAACACTGAAGCTTTCTTT
TRBV28	-	TRBJ2-7	once	CASRVLYEQYF	TGTGCCAGCCGGGTCCTCTACGAGCAGTACTTC